This passage covers 16 T cell receptor beta chains from one sample sequenced in a study of blood T cell repertoires in COVID-19. Repertoires were generated with immunoSEQ multiplex PCR, while TCRdb's copy carries only in-frame clones and drops some. The sample holds 490,000 or so clones, roughly 90% seen once. The sequencing input was PBMCs or T cells enriched from blood (not recorded which). These TCRs come from a middle-aged woman who had recovered from COVID-19.

The genes are TRBV11-2 and TRBJ2-7, with 9 bases lining up with TRBD1. The CDR3 is 16 residues long. In germline, CDR1 is SGHAT, CDR2 FQNNGV. The V and J ends lost 4 bases and 3 bases, in that order; junction bases with no gene match: 10. In nucleotides, the CDR3 is TGTGCCAGCAGCTCCAACAGGGGGCAAAACGTCTACGAGCAGTACTTC. This encodes CASSSNRGQNVYEQYF.

The V gene is TRBV5-1, the J gene TRBJ2-3; 11 nucleotides align to TRBD1. CDR3 length: 19 amino acids. In germline, CDR1 is SGHRS, CDR2 YFSETQ. V shed 1 base, J shed 2 bases, and the junction held 12 bases outside the gene matches. Here the CDR3 DNA reads TGCGCCAGCAGCTTGTGGGGACAGGGGGAAGGCACACACACAGATACGCAGTATTTT. Translating it yields CASSLWGQGEGTHTDTQYF.

V gene TRBV27 combines with J gene TRBJ1-4; TRBD1 is a possible D gene (5 bases). CDR1 and CDR2 (germline): MNHEY, SMNVEV (reference sequence). CDR3 length: 15 amino acids. Trimming left V 1 base short and J 6 bases short, with 12 bases between. The CDR3 coding sequence is TGTGCCAGCAGTTTATGGGGACGGAGGGATGAAAAACTGTTTTTT. This codes for CASSLWGRRDEKLFF.

The V call is TRBV18, the J call TRBJ2-2; 9 nucleotides align to TRBD1. CDR1 and CDR2 (germline): KGHSH, LQKENI. V was clipped by 2 bases and J by 2 bases; unmatched bases: 6. CDR3 length: 17 residues. The chain's CDR3 is CASSPTGTGPNTGELFF. The CDR3 DNA follows: TGTGCCAGCTCACCAACCGGGACAGGGCCAAACACCGGGGAGCTGTTTTTT.

This chain links TRBV10-1 with TRBJ1-5; D call uncertain. This CDR3 contains 15 residues. Germline V gene lookup returns CDR1 WNHNN and CDR2 SYGVQD (reference sequence). The V and J ends lost 4 bases and 2 bases respectively, with 12 bases between them. CDR3: CASSVRTEGNQPQHF. In DNA, the CDR3 is TGCGCCAGCAGTGTGCGGACGGAGGGCAATCAGCCCCAGCATTTT.

The rearrangement joins TRBV19 to TRBJ1-1, with 8 bases identical to TRBD1. Germline-derived CDR1 and CDR2 are LNHDA and SQIVND (reference sequence). The CDR3 is made up of 15 amino acids. V dropped 3 bases and J dropped 5; count of bases not matched to a gene: 8. In nucleotides, the CDR3 is TGTGCCAGTAGTATCCCCGGACAGGGTGGTACTGAAGCTTTCTTT. Translating it yields CASSIPGQGGTEAFF.

The V and J genes are TRBV27 and TRBJ2-7; TRBD2 aligns across 10 bases. The J segment lost 7 bases and the V segment lost 3 bases, leaving 6 bases of the junction unmatched. Germline V gene lookup returns CDR1 MNHEY and CDR2 SMNVEV (reference sequence). There are 14 residues in the CDR3. CDR3 residues: CASSFVSGRREQYF. The CDR3 nucleotides are TGTGCCAGCAGTTTCGTTAGCGGGAGGCGGGAGCAGTACTTC.

The chain is built from TRBV6-1 and TRBJ1-4, with 11 bases matching TRBD1. Unmatched junction bases numbered 13, after V lost 2 bases and J lost 8 bases. The CDR3 extends over 18 amino acids. Germline V gives CDR1 MNHNS, CDR2 SASEGT. As DNA, the CDR3 is TGTGCCAGCAGTGAACACCGGGACAGGGGGTTCTTTAGCGAAAAACTGTTTTTT. Protein: CASSEHRDRGFFSEKLFF.

This chain uses TRBV7-2 with TRBJ2-7; TRBD2 aligns across 14 bases. Per germline, CDR1 SGHTA and CDR2 FQGNSA. V was pared by 5 bases and J by 7 bases, with 4 bases of the junction left unmatched. This CDR3 has 14 amino acids. The CDR3 DNA follows: TGTGCCAGCAGCGAACGACTAGCGGGGGGGGAGCAGTACTTC. Protein product: CASSERLAGGEQYF.

This clone was detected only once. V is TRBV11-2 and J is TRBJ2-5; perhaps TRBD1 as D (6 bases). The CDR3 sequence is 14 residues long. The V end was cut by 5 bases, the J end by 0 bases, with 10 bases between. Germline CDR1 SGHAT, CDR2 FQNNGV. CDR3 in DNA: TGTGCCAGCAGCCGAAACAGGGACCAAGAGACCCAGTACTTC. Translation: CASSRNRDQETQYF. Filled out from reference TRBV11-2 and TRBJ2-5, the complete variable domain reads EAGVAQSPRYKIIEKRQSVAFWCNPISGHATLYWYQQILGQGPKLLIQFQNNGVVDDSQLPKDRFSAERLKGVDSTLKIQPAKLEDSAVYLCASSRNRDQETQYFGPGTRLLVL.

Notes on this clone: The identical CDR3 is also encoded by other nucleotide sequences in the sample. The chain joins TRBV5-1 to TRBJ1-5, with 9 bases that match TRBD1. This CDR3 region has 15 residues. Trimming cost V 0 bases and J 6 bases; bases outside gene matches: 4. CDR1 and CDR2 from the germline V gene are SGHRS and YFSETQ. CDR3 in DNA: TGCGCCAGCAGCTTGGAGGGACAGGGTTCTCAGCCCCAGCATTTT. It is translated as CASSLEGQGSQPQHF.

This clone has only a few counts. In nucleotides, the CDR3 is TGTGCCAGCAGCTTGGAATCGGCGGGAACCTACGAGCAGTACTTC. Residues: CASSLESAGTYEQYF. V usage is TRBV5-4 and J usage is TRBJ2-7; TRBD2 might be the D (6 bases). The CDR3 is 15 amino acids. Trimming shortened V by 0 bases and J by 2 bases, and 12 bases separated the two germline ends. Germline CDR1 SGHNT, CDR2 YYREEE (reference sequence).

The chain recombines TRBV5-4 with TRBJ2-3; D uncertain. Germline assignment: CDR1 SGHNT and CDR2 YYREEE (reference sequence). CDR3 length equals 15 residues. The V and J ends lost 0 bases and 8 bases respectively, with 16 bases between them. The CDR3 loop is CASSLALGRSGTQYF. In DNA, the CDR3 is TGTGCCAGCAGCTTGGCGTTGGGCCGTTCAGGTACGCAGTATTTT.

As regards this clone: The same CDR3 also results from other DNA sequences found in this sample. J is TRBJ2-3 and V is TRBV29-1; 9 nucleotides agree with TRBD2. This CDR3 comprises 13 residues. The J segment lost 1 base and the V segment lost 7 bases, leaving 3 bases of the junction unmatched. Germline CDR1 reads SQVTM; CDR2 reads ANQGSEA. CDR3 DNA sequence: TGCAGCGGCCGGACTAGCGGCACAGATACGCAGTATTTT. Translated, it gives CSGRTSGTDTQYF.

This rearrangement joins TRBV6-5 to TRBJ1-2, with 7 nucleotides matching TRBD1. The CDR3 sequence is 12 residues long. V shed 4 bases and J 9 bases; nucleotides not matched to a gene: 5. Germline CDR1 MNHEY, CDR2 SVGAGI. Here the CDR3 reads CASSSETGRYTF. In DNA form, the CDR3 reads TGTGCCAGCAGTTCAGAGACAGGGCGCTACACCTTC.

The chain is built from TRBV19 and TRBJ2-1, with 7 nucleotides matching TRBD2. This CDR3 comprises 17 residues. V shed 4 bases and J 5 bases; nucleotides not matched to a gene: 14. Looked up from germline, CDR1 is LNHDA and CDR2 is SQIVND (reference sequence). The CDR3 is CASSKLAILSRDNEQFF. DNA for the CDR3: TGTGCCAGTAGTAAACTAGCGATCCTGTCCCGGGACAATGAGCAGTTCTTC.